Listed here are 18 T cell receptor beta chains from one sample, sequenced in a study of cytomegalovirus exposure and HLA in healthy donors. Primers: 60 Vbeta forward and 13 Jbeta reverse. Some clones are missing from TCRdb's copy, which holds only in-frame ones; the method was immunoSEQ multiplex PCR. The sample has roughly 140,000 clones, 85% seen once. Input material: PBMCs. All receptors come from a woman aged 18-29 years in good health and CMV-seronegative.

V and J are TRBV28 and TRBJ1-2, with D unresolved. With 7 bases removed from V and 7 bases from J, the gap between germline ends came to 16 bases. Germline CDR1 and CDR2: MDHEN and SYDVKM. The CDR3 is 13 residues long. The CDR3 DNA sequence: TGTGCCAGCAATGTCTTAGGAGCTGGTGGCTACACCTTC. Residues: CASNVLGAGGYTF.

This rearrangement joins TRBV21-1 to TRBJ1-5. TRBV21-1 is assigned pseudogene status. The CDR3 length is 14 residues. The CDR3 loop is CASSLGLSKEPQHF. The DNA of the CDR3 is TGTGCCAGCAGCCTGGGACTCTCGAAGGAACCCCAGCATTTT.

The V and J genes are TRBV9 and TRBJ2-3; TRBD2 matches 8 bases. Looked up from germline, CDR1 is SGDLS and CDR2 is YYNGEE. Trimming removed 4 bases from V and 3 bases from J; junction bases left unmatched: 4. This CDR3 is built from 14 residues. CDR3 sequence (DNA): TGTGCCAGCAGCCCCCCGGGGGGGACAGATACGCAGTATTTT. Protein product: CASSPPGGTDTQYF.

The genes are TRBV15 and TRBJ1-1; D not resolved. The germline gives CDR1 LNHNV, CDR2 YYDKDF (reference sequence). V was trimmed by 0 bases and J by 8 bases, leaving 13 bases between them. There are 14 residues in the CDR3. The CDR3: CATSRDQHSGEAFF. The DNA of the CDR3 is TGTGCCACCAGCAGAGATCAGCATTCGGGGGAAGCTTTCTTT. The whole variable domain, remainder taken from reference TRBV15 and TRBJ1-1, is DAMVIQNPRYQVTQFGKPVTLSCSQTLNHNVMYWYQQKSSQAPKLLFHYYDKDFNNEADTPDNFQSRRPNTSFCFLDIRSPGLGDTAMYLCATSRDQHSGEAFFGQGTRLTVV.

The chain combines TRBV13 with TRBJ2-7, with 7 positions matching TRBD1. This CDR3 is 15 amino acids long. The ends lost 1 base at V and 5 bases at J; junction bases unmatched: 8. Germline V gene lookup returns CDR1 PRHDT and CDR2 FYEKMQ (reference sequence). The chain's CDR3 is CASSLDRGPMDEQYF. DNA of the CDR3: TGTGCCAGCAGCTTAGACAGGGGCCCTATGGACGAGCAGTACTTC.

The chain couples TRBV6-5 to TRBJ1-1; possibly TRBD1 for D (6 bases). V gave up 7 bases and J gave up 6 bases, with 15 bases separating them. CDR1 and CDR2 (germline): MNHEY, SVGAGI. CDR3 length: 13 residues. The CDR3 DNA reads as TGTGCCAGCAAAAGAGGGGGTGGGGCTGAAGCTTTCTTT. Its protein is CASKRGGGAEAFF.

The chain carries TRBV10-3 and TRBJ1-2, with unresolved D. Germline V CDR1 and CDR2: ENHRY, SYGVKD. The CDR3 length is 16 residues. V lost 3 bases to trimming and J lost 7 bases, with 21 bases between them. The CDR3 here is CAISDPHKGREVGYTF. CDR3 nucleotides: TGTGCCATCAGTGACCCCCATAAGGGAAGGGAGGTTGGCTACACCTTC.

The chain is built from TRBV5-1 and TRBJ2-1; 8 bases are shared with TRBD2. The germline V gene encodes CDR1 SGHRS and CDR2 YFSETQ. The V gene end was trimmed by 5 bases and the J gene end by 8 bases; junction bases not matched to a gene: 12. The CDR3 is 15 residues long. Here the CDR3 DNA reads TGCGCCAGCAGGGACTTAGCGGGGCCTGGCGATGAGCAGTTCTTC. This sequence encodes CASRDLAGPGDEQFF.

The CDR3 spells CASSLPPRDPTGELFF. CDR3 bases: TGTGCCAGCAGCTTACCTCCCCGGGATCCCACCGGGGAGCTGTTTTTT. The rearrangement uses TRBV7-6 and TRBJ2-2, with D possibly TRBD2 on 5 matching bases. Germline lookup yields CDR1 SGHVS and CDR2 FNYEAQ. Trimming shortened V by 2 bases and J by 4 bases, and 14 bases separated the two germline ends. This CDR3 spans 16 amino acids.

The rearrangement uses TRBV7-9 and TRBJ1-6; perhaps TRBD1 as D (6 bases). With 3 bases removed from V and 5 bases from J, the gap between germline ends came to 8 bases. Germline assignment: CDR1 SEHNR and CDR2 FQNEAQ (reference sequence). The CDR3 is 14 residues long. The CDR3 region has the DNA TGTGCCAGCAGCTTCCGACAGGATAATTCACCCCTCCACTTT. Residues: CASSFRQDNSPLHF. The full variable domain, rest sourced from reference TRBV7-9 and TRBJ1-6, is DTGVSQNPRHKITKRGQNVTFRCDPISEHNRLYWYRQTLGQGPEFLTYFQNEAQLEKSRLLSDRFSAERPKGSFSTLEIQRTEQGDSAMYLCASSFRQDNSPLHFGNGTRLTVT.

This clone was seen a single time. The chain couples TRBV30 to TRBJ1-4; D is possibly TRBD1 (6 bases). Germline CDR1 GTSNPN, CDR2 SVGIG (reference sequence). The germline V and J ends were trimmed by 0 bases and 7 bases, with 12 bases remaining between them. The CDR3 loop spans 14 amino acids. Here the CDR3 DNA reads TGTGCCTGGAGTGTTTCTACAGGGAGTGAAAAACTGTTTTTT. It codes for CAWSVSTGSEKLFF.

This clone was recorded only once. J is TRBJ1-4 and V is TRBV15; weak D call: TRBD1 (6 bases). Germline CDR1 and CDR2: LNHNV and YYDKDF (reference sequence). V lost 0 bases and J 7 bases, leaving 15 bases between the germline ends. The CDR3 runs to 16 residues. The CDR3 DNA sequence: TGTGCCACCAGCAGAGATAGGGGGACCATGGGTGAAAAACTGTTTTTT. It yields the protein CATSRDRGTMGEKLFF.

The V gene is TRBV10-3, the J gene TRBJ1-2; weak D call: TRBD1 (5 bases). The CDR3 spans 12 residues. V lost 6 bases to trimming and J lost 6 bases, with 11 bases between them. Germline lookup yields CDR1 ENHRY and CDR2 SYGVKD. CDR3 nucleotide sequence: TGTGCCATCAGGCCGGGGGGAGATGGCTACACCTTC. It codes for CAIRPGGDGYTF.

The genes are TRBV29-1 and TRBJ2-1; 12 bases match TRBD2. Germline V gene data show CDR1 as SQVTM and CDR2 as ANQGSEA. V shed 8 bases, J shed 4 bases, and the junction held 3 bases outside the gene matches. The CDR3 loop spans 13 amino acids. In DNA, the CDR3 is TGCAGCTTGGGGACTAGCGGGTACAATGAGCAGTTCTTC. It encodes CSLGTSGYNEQFF.

This clone has only one observation. The chain joins TRBV15 to TRBJ2-7, with TRBD1 identical over 12 bases. V shed 4 bases, J shed 6 bases, and the junction held 4 bases outside the gene matches. This CDR3 has 14 amino acids. Looked up from germline, CDR1 is LNHNV and CDR2 is YYDKDF (reference sequence). The CDR3 sequence: CATSMGQGAGEQYF. In DNA, the CDR3 is TGTGCCACCAGCATGGGACAGGGGGCTGGCGAGCAGTACTTC.

The chain links TRBV14 to TRBJ2-3; 14 bases align to TRBD2. Germline trimming cut 4 bases from V and 1 base from J; bases unmatched to any gene: 13. CDR3 length: 20 amino acids. CDR1 is SGHDN and CDR2 is FVKESK in the germline V gene. The CDR3 region has the DNA TGTGCCAGCAGCCCAAGAATGAGACTAGCGGGGGGGCTCGGCACAGATACGCAGTATTTT. Translating it yields CASSPRMRLAGGLGTDTQYF.

The rearrangement uses TRBV2 and TRBJ2-1, with no clear D. From germline, CDR1 is SNHLY and CDR2 FYNNEI. V lost 6 bases, J lost 4 bases, and 4 bases lay in between. The CDR3 has 11 amino acids. The CDR3 region is CASRAYNEQFF. The CDR3 coding sequence is TGTGCCAGCAGAGCATACAATGAGCAGTTCTTC.

This clone turned up a few times. The chain uses TRBV6-6 and TRBJ1-1; 9 nucleotides align to TRBD1. CDR1 MNHNY and CDR2 SVGAGI come from the germline V gene (reference sequence). The V segment lost 7 bases and the J segment 3 bases; nucleotides outside the gene matches: 6. The CDR3 extends over 14 amino acids. CDR3 loop: CASTVGQGYTEAFF. DNA for the CDR3: TGTGCCAGCACCGTGGGACAGGGCTACACTGAAGCTTTCTTT.